A selection of T cell receptor beta chains follows, all from one sample in a study of blood T cell repertoires in COVID-19. Here immunoSEQ multiplex PCR was the method, and the copy in TCRdb shows in-frame clones only, minus some. Here the sample spans about 220,000 clones, about 81% being singletons. The source material was peripheral blood. The receptors here all came from a woman in her 70s with COVID-19, enrolled during active disease. The CDR3 runs from the conserved cysteine through the conserved F or W. D genes are given only for firm matches. The size field is filled for only some rows; it gives once, few, many or a size class.

d_call j_call clone_size v_call cdr3_aa cdr3_nt
TRBD2 TRBJ2-1 NA TRBV15 CATSRGLAGLDEQFF TGTGCCACCAGCAGAGGGCTAGCGGGACTGGATGAGCAGTTCTTC
NA TRBJ2-5 NA TRBV10-3 CAISESIVGKETQYF TGTGCCATCAGTGAGTCGATTGTGGGCAAAGAGACCCAGTACTTC
NA TRBJ2-1 NA TRBV9 CASSVDSGFYNEQFF TGTGCCAGCAGCGTAGATAGCGGTTTTTACAATGAGCAGTTCTTC
TRBD1 TRBJ2-2 NA TRBV19 CASRRAGTGATGELFF TGTGCCAGTAGGCGGGCCGGGACAGGGGCCACCGGGGAGCTGTTTTTT
NA TRBJ1-2 NA TRBV30 CAWRGEGAERGYTF TGTGCCTGGAGGGGCGAGGGAGCGGAGAGAGGCTACACCTTC
TRBD1 TRBJ1-3 NA TRBV5-1 CASSPWTGGPGNTIYF TGCGCCAGCAGCCCCTGGACAGGGGGCCCCGGAAACACCATATATTTT
NA TRBJ1-3 NA TRBV27 CASSRVRRNTIYF TGTGCCAGCAGTCGGGTGCGGAGGAACACCATATATTTT
NA TRBJ1-5 NA TRBV10-2 CASSAWDNSNQPQHF TGCGCCAGCAGCGCCTGGGACAATAGCAATCAGCCCCAGCATTTT
TRBD2 TRBJ2-5 NA TRBV27 CASSLGGGLAEETQYF TGTGCCAGCAGTTTAGGGGGGGGACTAGCGGAAGAGACCCAGTACTTC
NA TRBJ1-1 NA TRBV28 CASSPPQGWNTEAFF TGTGCCAGCAGCCCACCCCAGGGTTGGAACACTGAAGCTTTCTTT
NA TRBJ2-7 NA TRBV9 CASSPGQGPSYEQYF TGTGCCAGCAGCCCCGGTCAGGGCCCCTCCTACGAGCAGTACTTC
TRBD1 TRBJ2-7 NA TRBV28 CASSLTGTALYEQYF TGTGCCAGCAGTTTGACCGGGACAGCACTCTACGAGCAGTACTTC
TRBD1 TRBJ2-4 NA TRBV7-9 CASSLAGGWNIQYF TGTGCCAGCAGCTTAGCAGGGGGCTGGAACATTCAGTACTTC
TRBD1 TRBJ2-1 NA TRBV4-1 CASSFGTVYNEQFF TGCGCCAGCAGCTTTGGGACAGTATACAATGAGCAGTTCTTC
NA TRBJ2-1 NA TRBV14 CASSLEALTEQFF TGTGCCAGCAGCCTCGAGGCTCTCACGGAGCAGTTCTTC
TRBD2 TRBJ2-7 NA TRBV18 CASSPSSGSSYEQYF TGTGCCAGCTCACCATCTAGCGGGAGCTCCTACGAGCAGTACTTC
NA TRBJ1-5 NA TRBV2 CASYGGRPNQPQHF TGTGCCAGCTATGGGGGGAGACCTAATCAGCCCCAGCATTTT
NA TRBJ2-1 once TRBV9 CASSTRTAYNEQFF TGTGCCAGCAGCACCCGGACAGCTTACAATGAGCAGTTCTTC
NA TRBJ1-5 once TRBV6-5 CASSYRDSNQPQHF TGTGCCAGCAGTTATCGAGATAGCAATCAGCCCCAGCATTTT
NA TRBJ2-5 NA TRBV5-4 CASSLSDFQETQYF TGTGCCAGCAGCTTGAGCGACTTCCAAGAGACCCAGTACTTC
NA TRBJ2-4 NA TRBV7-2 CASSLGPLRQKRNIQYF TGTGCCAGCAGCCTGGGCCCTTTAAGACAGAAGAGAAACATTCAGTACTTC
TRBD2 TRBJ2-2 NA TRBV5-1 CASSLGLGLAGAWTGELFF TGCGCCAGCAGCTTGGGGCTGGGTCTAGCGGGAGCTTGGACCGGGGAGCTGTTTTTT
TRBD1 TRBJ1-2 NA TRBV30 CAWSTTGQTPYGYTF TGTGCCTGGAGTACGACGGGACAGACCCCCTATGGCTACACCTTC
NA TRBJ1-5 NA TRBV7-2 CASSLSQGKQPQHF TGTGCCAGCAGCTTGAGCCAGGGGAAACAGCCCCAGCATTTT
NA TRBJ2-7 NA TRBV29-1 CSVELGDEQYF TGCAGCGTTGAATTGGGAGACGAGCAGTACTTC
TRBD2 TRBJ2-1 NA TRBV5-1 CASNFLAGPRNEQFF TGCGCCAGCAACTTTCTAGCGGGCCCTAGGAATGAGCAGTTCTTC
NA TRBJ2-3 NA TRBV5-8 CASSLASHTQYF TGTGCCAGCAGCTTGGCTTCTCATACGCAGTATTTT
NA TRBJ2-3 NA TRBV4-1 CASSQEREDTQYF TGCGCCAGCAGCCAAGAACGCGAGGATACGCAGTATTTT
NA TRBJ2-5 NA TRBV5-1 CASSLIVQETQYF TGCGCCAGCAGCTTGATAGTTCAAGAGACCCAGTACTTC
TRBD1 TRBJ1-3 few TRBV28 CASSSRLDRRPGNTIYF TGTGCCAGCAGTTCTCGTTTGGACAGGAGACCTGGAAACACCATATATTTT
TRBD2 TRBJ2-4 once TRBV27 CASSYLASGSKNIQYF TGTGCCAGCAGTTATCTAGCTAGCGGAAGTAAAAACATTCAGTACTTC
NA TRBJ1-1 NA TRBV18 CASSLGSIRNTEAFF TGTGCCAGCTCACTCGGGTCCATTCGCAACACTGAAGCTTTCTTT
TRBD2 TRBJ2-1 NA TRBV5-5 CASTLSLAGGDNEQFF TGTGCCAGCACCCTCTCACTAGCGGGAGGGGACAATGAGCAGTTCTTC
TRBD2 TRBJ2-7 NA TRBV7-3 CASSQTGTSGKYEQYF TGTGCCAGCAGCCAAACGGGGACTAGCGGCAAATACGAGCAGTACTTC
NA TRBJ1-4 NA TRBV6-5 CASSYLTTNEKLFF TGTGCCAGCAGTTACTTAACAACTAATGAAAAACTGTTTTTT
TRBD1 TRBJ1-4 NA TRBV7-2 CASSLVGTGGNEKLFF TGTGCCAGCAGCTTAGTGGGGACAGGGGGGAATGAAAAACTGTTTTTT
NA TRBJ2-3 NA TRBV24-1 CATRPGTHSTDTQYF TGTGCCACCAGGCCCGGGACACACAGCACAGATACGCAGTATTTT
TRBD2 TRBJ2-7 NA TRBV7-2 CASSPLSGIVNEQYF TGTGCCAGCAGCCCGCTTAGCGGGATCGTAAACGAGCAGTACTTC
TRBD1 TRBJ1-4 once TRBV30 CAWSLLTGGEKLFF TGTGCCTGGAGTTTATTGACAGGGGGTGAAAAACTGTTTTTT
TRBD1 TRBJ2-5 NA TRBV20-1 CSASRARGETQYF TGCAGTGCTAGTCGGGCCAGGGGGGAGACCCAGTACTTC
NA TRBJ1-2 few TRBV29-1 CSVELPNTRAANYGYTF TGCAGCGTTGAACTACCTAATACGCGGGCGGCCAACTATGGCTACACCTTC
TRBD2 TRBJ2-1 NA TRBV19 CASSTPPSGDYNEQFF TGTGCCAGTAGTACCCCACCTAGCGGCGACTACAATGAGCAGTTCTTC
TRBD2 TRBJ2-7 NA TRBV15 CATSAQPGHPGLAGVYEQYF TGTGCCACCAGCGCTCAACCGGGACACCCCGGACTAGCGGGAGTCTACGAGCAGTACTTC
NA TRBJ1-3 once TRBV2 CASMTEYSGNTIYF TGTGCCAGCATGACGGAGTACTCTGGAAACACCATATATTTT
TRBD1 TRBJ1-2 NA TRBV7-2 CASSRTPGQGYNYGYTF TGTGCCAGCAGCCGGACCCCGGGACAGGGATATAACTATGGCTACACCTTC
NA TRBJ1-2 NA TRBV28 CASSLVTDRYGYTF TGTGCCAGCAGTTTAGTGACAGATCGCTATGGCTACACCTTC
NA TRBJ1-2 NA TRBV7-8 CASSLAGHGTPIGYAF TGTGCCAGCAGCTTAGCGGGGCACGGGACACCCATCGGCTACGCCTTC